This entry lists 14 T cell receptor delta chains sequenced from one sample in a study of gamma-delta T cells after stem cell transplantation. TCRdb re-processed the RT-PCR reads using CATT. The sample records about 1,400 delta-chain clones, more than 2% being singletons. The specimen was gamma-delta T cells. The receptor set was obtained from a human donor. It is not recorded whose cells these are; they may come from a transplant donor.

On this clone itself: Other DNA sequences from this sample encode an identical CDR3 as well. The rearrangement joins TRDV2 to TRDJ1; 11 nucleotides match TRDD3. The V gene's germline CDR1 is GEAIGNYY and CDR2 EKD. V shed 1 base, J shed 1 base, and the junction held 4 bases outside the gene matches. This CDR3 spans 16 amino acids. The CDR3 nucleotides read TGTGCCTGTGACACGCTGGGGGATACCGGCACCGATAAACTCATCTTT. Translating it yields CACDTLGDTGTDKLIF.

The sample holds a few counts of this clone. The protein in TCRdb stems from a much larger clone and differs at residue 13 from this DNA's translation, likely a read error; here the protein is translated from the DNA. The J gene is TRDJ1, the V gene TRDV2; 8 nucleotides match TRDD3. The CDR3 spans 17 residues. Germline V CDR1 and CDR2: GEAIGNYY, EKD. CDR3 DNA: TGTGCCTGTGACAGGGTGGGGGATCAGAAGTACACCGGTAAACTCATCTTT. Translated: CACDRVGDQKYTGKLIF.

This clone has a handful of counts. A single base is all that separates this from a far larger clone, so a read error is likely. Other DNA sequences in the same sample also yield this CDR3. The rearrangement uses TRDV2 and TRDJ1; TRDD3 matches at 7 bases. The CDR3 is 14 residues long. In germline, CDR1 is GEAIGNYY, CDR2 EKD. CDR3 amino acids: CACDTLGVDDKLIF. In nucleotides, the CDR3 is TGTGCCTGTGACACTCTGGGGGTTGATGATAAACTTATCTTT.

This clone is deemed large. This sample also contains other DNA sequences that code for the same CDR3. The rearrangement links TRDV2 to TRDJ1; 7 bases map to TRDD3. The CDR3 contains 16 residues. Germline lookup yields CDR1 GEAIGNYY and CDR2 EKD. The ends lost 4 bases at V and 0 bases at J; junction bases unmatched: 10. Here the CDR3 reads CACEPVGDIDTDKLIF. CDR3 nucleotide sequence: TGTGCCTGTGAACCGGTGGGGGACATCGACACCGATAAACTCATCTTT.

This clone was seen a few times. The amino acid sequence in TCRdb belongs to a much larger clone and departs from this DNA's translation at residue 14, likely a sequencing read error; the sequence shown is translated from the DNA. The V and J genes are TRDV2 and TRDJ3, with 7 nucleotides matching TRDD3. CDR1 GEAIGNYY and CDR2 EKD come from the germline V gene. This CDR3 has 18 residues. DNA of the CDR3: TGTGCCTGTGACACCGCTGGGGGTGCAGCTTGGGACACCCAACAGATGTTTTTC. Residues: CACDTAGGAAWDTQQMFF.

In its sample, this clone was seen a few times. The chain combines TRDV2 with TRDJ1, with D perhaps matching TRDD3 (6 bases). This CDR3 has 17 residues. Germline V gene lookup returns CDR1 GEAIGNYY and CDR2 EKD. V lost 3 bases and J lost 2, with 21 bases in between. The CDR3 protein is CACDLVGRRGKTDKLIF. CDR3 DNA: TGTGCCTGTGACCTCGTGGGTAGGCGGGGGAAAACCGATAAACTCATCTTT.

By sample fraction, this clone is medium-sized. This likely traces to a read error, being one base from a far larger clone. Other DNA sequences in this sample translate to the same CDR3. The chain uses TRDV2 and TRDJ3; 11 positions match TRDD3. CDR1 and CDR2 from the germline V gene are GEAIGNYY and EKD. The CDR3 is 20 residues long. The CDR3 DNA follows: TGTGCCTGCGACACCGTTCTGGGGGATACAAGCTCCTGGGACACCCGACAGATGTTTTTC. Its translation is CACDTVLGDTSSWDTRQMFF.

This clone was detected a few times. A far larger clone is only one base removed, so a read error is likely. The same CDR3 also results from other DNA sequences found in this sample. The chain uses TRDV2 and TRDJ1, with 11 bases matching TRDD3. V was pared by 7 bases and J by 0 bases, with 15 bases of the junction left unmatched. The V gene's germline CDR1 is GEAIGNYY and CDR2 EKD. The CDR3 is 18 amino acids. CDR3 nucleotides: TGTGCCTGCGATCCGGTTAGAATGGGGGATACGTACACCGATAAACTCATCTTT. It specifies CACDPVRMGDTYTDKLIF.

The table lists this clone with a few counts. This chain connects TRDV2 to TRDJ1, with 10 bases matching TRDD3. The CDR3 totals 21 residues. V trimming: 4 bases; J trimming: 3 bases; junction bases outside the gene matches: 25. Germline CDR1 is GEAIGNYY and CDR2 is EKD. CDR3 DNA sequence: TGTGCCTGTGAACCGGTACCCACTACTGGGGGATCACCCCAGGAGGCCGATAAACTCATCTTT. As protein: CACEPVPTTGGSPQEADKLIF.

This clone occurred a few times. This could be a read error, since a much larger clone is one nucleotide away. The gene calls are TRDV2 and TRDJ1; 9 bases are shared with TRDD3. The CDR3 extends over 21 amino acids. From germline, CDR1 is GEAIGNYY and CDR2 EKD. Trimming at V came to 0 bases and at J to 1 base, leaving 20 bases not matched to a gene. The CDR3, as DNA: TGTGCCTGTGACACCGTAAGGGCCCCCTTACTGGGGGACACGTGCACCGATAAACTCATCTTT. It encodes CACDTVRAPLLGDTCTDKLIF.

With regard to this clone: A far larger clone is just one base off, so this is likely a read error. This specimen includes other DNA sequences encoding the same CDR3. The rearrangement joins TRDV2 to TRDJ1; a weak D match, TRDD3 (6 bases). CDR3 size: 18 residues. V was shortened by 2 bases and J by 2 bases, with 23 bases between the two germline ends. Germline V gene lookup returns CDR1 GEAIGNYY and CDR2 EKD. The DNA for the CDR3 is TGTGCCTGTGACAACCGTGGCTTGGGAGATACGTATACCGATAAACTCATCTTT. Encoded protein: CACDNRGLGDTYTDKLIF.

On this clone: TCRdb's entry gives the protein of a much larger clone, which mismatches this DNA's translation at residue 3, likely from a read error; the protein reported here is translated from the DNA. V and J are TRDV2 and TRDJ1; perhaps TRDD3 as D (5 bases). The CDR3 covers 16 residues. Germline CDR1 reads GEAIGNYY; CDR2 reads EKD. This CDR3 is CARDTLDGGPTDKLIF. In DNA, the CDR3 is TGTGCCCGTGACACTTTGGACGGGGGTCCGACCGATAAACTCATCTTT.

Of note for this clone: This likely reflects a read error, since a far larger clone is one base away. Other DNA sequences within the sample encode an identical CDR3. The chain is built from TRDV2 and TRDJ1, with 11 bases matching TRDD3. V was clipped by 7 bases and J by 7 bases; unmatched bases: 13. The CDR3 contains 15 residues. Germline V gene sequence: CDR1 GEAIGNYY, CDR2 EKD. The CDR3 region has the DNA TGTGCCTGCGAACTTTTGGGGGATACGGAGGCTAAACTCATCTTT. It yields the protein CACELLGDTEAKLIF.

This clone was recorded a few times. The protein that TCRdb holds for this DNA derives from a much larger clone and differs from the translated DNA at residue 11, which likely indicates a read error; the protein shown here is translated from the DNA. The chain joins TRDV2 to TRDJ1, with TRDD3 matching over 9 bases. This CDR3 region has 17 residues. The V segment lost 0 bases and the J segment 4 bases; nucleotides outside the gene matches: 11. The germline V gene encodes CDR1 GEAIGNYY and CDR2 EKD. This chain's CDR3 is CACDTLLGDTCGDKLIF. CDR3 sequence (DNA): TGTGCCTGTGACACCCTACTTGGGGATACGTGCGGCGATAAACTCATCTTT.